This TCR beta chain came from a study of T cells in Graves' hyperthyroidism and ophthalmopathy. The ends lost 3 bases at V and 6 bases at J; junction bases unmatched: 6. The V gene's germline CDR1 is SGHTA and CDR2 FQGNSA. This CDR3 is built from 14 residues. Amplified regions were TCR beta CDR3 sequences from RNA transcripts. HTBI primers drove first-round RT-PCR of the TCR CDR3. Each CDR3 protein gets one entry after TCRdb re-called the multiplex PCR reads with MiXCR. The data contain roughly 840,000 distinct CDR3 sequences, about 38% of them singletons. The sequence was obtained from a man aged 18-30 years with Graves' hyperthyroidism. Sequencing was carried out using blood. V gene TRBV7-2 combines with J gene TRBJ2-7, with 9 bases aligning to TRBD1. CDR3 nucleotide sequence: TGTGCCAGCAGCTTGACAGGGGGATGGGGCGAGCAGTACTTC. Translation gives CASSLTGGWGEQYF.